A single sample gave rise to the 7 T cell receptor beta chains below, sequenced in a study of blood T cell repertoires in COVID-19. Some clones are missing from TCRdb's copy, which holds only in-frame ones; the method was immunoSEQ multiplex PCR. The top ten hold 1.5% to 2% of the sample, which has more than 300,000 clones, more than 70% seen once. The sequenced sample was peripheral blood. Receptors were obtained from a woman between 45 and 60 years old with acute or convalescent COVID-19.

The chain has TRBV9 and TRBJ1-1, with 9 bases fitting TRBD1. Germline V gene lookup returns CDR1 SGDLS and CDR2 YYNGEE. Trimming at V came to 4 bases and at J to 0 bases, leaving 7 bases not matched to a gene. The CDR3 spans 16 residues. The CDR3 region has the DNA TGTGCCAGCAGCCCCGGGACAGGGCGAATGAACACTGAAGCTTTCTTT. Protein: CASSPGTGRMNTEAFF.

This chain connects TRBV7-2 to TRBJ1-1, with D tentatively TRBD1 (6 bases). The CDR3 runs to 14 residues. Germline loops: CDR1 SGHTA, CDR2 FQGNSA. Trimming removed 1 base from V and 6 bases from J, with 12 bases in between. The CDR3 reads CASSLVPGVSEAFF. DNA for the CDR3: TGTGCCAGCAGCTTAGTGCCAGGGGTGTCTGAAGCTTTCTTT.

The chain combines TRBV28 with TRBJ2-3; 7 bases match TRBD2. Germline CDR1 MDHEN, CDR2 SYDVKM. The CDR3 is 16 residues long. The V and J ends lost 0 bases and 5 bases, in that order; junction bases with no gene match: 8. CDR3 DNA sequence: TGTGCCAGCAGTTTATGGTCTAGCGGACTAGGAGATACGCAGTATTTT. Encoded protein: CASSLWSSGLGDTQYF.

The chain carries TRBV24-1 and TRBJ2-2; 12 bases fit TRBD2. Germline V gene sequence: CDR1 KGHDR, CDR2 SFDVKD. V shed 4 bases and J 0 bases; nucleotides not matched to a gene: 5. This CDR3 spans 18 amino acids. The CDR3 loop reads CATSEHGLAGPNTGELFF. In DNA, the CDR3 is TGTGCCACCAGTGAGCACGGACTAGCGGGGCCGAACACCGGGGAGCTGTTTTTT.

This clone has just one count. The V gene is TRBV5-1, the J gene TRBJ2-4, with a possible D match to TRBD2 (6 bases). Germline V gene sequence: CDR1 SGHRS, CDR2 YFSETQ. V lost 4 bases, J lost 8 bases, and 16 bases lay in between. CDR3 length: 14 residues. Here the CDR3 reads CASSQGEVLDIQYF. Written as DNA, the CDR3 is TGCGCCAGCAGCCAAGGGGAGGTATTGGACATTCAGTACTTC.

The J gene is TRBJ2-7, the V gene TRBV6-8; D gene uncertain. This CDR3 contains 10 residues. CDR1 is MNHGY and CDR2 is SAAAGT in the germline V gene. V lost 6 bases and J lost 3, with 3 bases in between. The CDR3: CASSHYEQYF. The CDR3 region has the DNA TGTGCCAGCAGCCACTACGAGCAGTACTTC.

The chain links TRBV13 to TRBJ1-1, with TRBD1 matching 8 bases. This CDR3 is built from 15 residues. Trimming removed 5 bases from V and 4 bases from J; junction bases left unmatched: 9. CDR1 and CDR2 from the germline V gene are PRHDT and FYEKMQ (reference sequence). The CDR3 region has the DNA TGTGCCAGCAGCGCCCGACAGGGGATGGGCACTGAAGCTTTCTTT. Translated: CASSARQGMGTEAFF.